The 5 T cell receptor beta chains reported below all come from one sample, sequenced in a study of naive and memory T cell subsets. Overall study results and limits: A few larger clonotypes appeared in naive repertoires, especially CD8, possibly memory cells re-expressing CD45RA.

For these receptors, no antigen is known. Both TRBC1 and TRBC2 were covered by a beta constant-region primer of two equimolar oligonucleotides. Nested alpha and beta constant-region primers with the SP2 primer drove four PCR rounds on ligated cDNA. TCRdb analysed the UMI-ligation and nested PCR reads with MiXCR anew, one entry per CDR3 protein. The sample lists around 140,000 distinct CDR3 sequences, approximately 21% occurring once. Input material: naive CD8+ T cells from blood. The receptors were gathered from a human donor in good health.

This clonotype has a handful of counts. The V gene is TRBV15, the J gene TRBJ2-1, with 8 bases identical to TRBD1. Germline V gene data show CDR1 as LNHNV and CDR2 as YYDKDF (reference sequence). There are 15 residues in the CDR3. J gave up 9 bases and V 7 bases, and 14 bases lay outside the gene matches. Written as DNA, the CDR3 is TGTGCCACCACCTTGGACAGGGCTTCCTATGGTGAGCAGTTCTTC. Residues: CATTLDRASYGEQFF.

The V and J genes are TRBV20-1 and TRBJ2-7; the D call may be TRBD1 or TRBD2 (5 bases each). This CDR3 comprises 15 residues. V was shortened by 7 bases and J by 0 bases, with 19 bases between the two germline ends. In germline, CDR1 is DFQATT, CDR2 SNEGSKA (reference sequence). The CDR3 is CSVLPGTGSSYEQYF. In DNA form, the CDR3 reads TGCAGTGTTTTGCCTGGGACCGGAAGCTCCTACGAGCAGTACTTC.

The chain employs TRBV19 and TRBJ1-1; the D gene is possibly TRBD1 (5 bases). The germline V gene has CDR1 LNHDA and CDR2 SQIVND (reference sequence). The length of the CDR3 is 16 residues. V was cut by 3 bases and J by 0 bases, with 14 bases left in between. The CDR3 DNA is TGTGCCAGTAGTATCTCCTCGGGGCGGTTGAACACTGAAGCTTTCTTT. Encoded protein: CASSISSGRLNTEAFF.

J is TRBJ2-1 and V is TRBV11-1; 9 nucleotides line up with TRBD1. The CDR3 has 15 amino acids. V dropped 5 bases and J dropped 5; count of bases not matched to a gene: 7. Germline values: CDR1 SGHAT, CDR2 FQDESV (reference sequence). As DNA, the CDR3 is TGTGCCAGCAGCCGCACAGGGGGCAACAACAATGAGCAGTTCTTC. Its translation is CASSRTGGNNNEQFF. The whole variable domain, filled in from reference TRBV11-1 and TRBJ2-1, reads EAEVAQSPRYKITEKSQAVAFWCDPISGHATLYWYRQILGQGPELLVQFQDESVVDDSQLPKDRFSAERLKGVDSTLKIQPAELGDSAMYLCASSRTGGNNNEQFFGPGTRLTVL.

In its sample, this clonotype was seen a few times. A much larger clone lies a single base off, so this may be a read error. The chain uses TRBV28 and TRBJ2-7, with D uncertain. Germline CDR1 reads MDHEN; CDR2 reads SYDVKM. V shed 3 bases and J shed 3 bases, with 3 bases lying between them. This CDR3 has 11 residues. CDR3: CASSFRYEQYF. The CDR3 region has the DNA TGTGCCAGCAGTTTCCGCTACGAGCAGTACTTC.